These T cell receptor beta chains were read from a single sample in a study of CD8 T cells in ankylosing spondylitis. TCRdb independently ran MiXCR on the 5' RACE reads; one entry per CDR3 protein. This table holds under 200,000 distinct CDR3 sequences, 10% to 15% found once. Sequenced input: blood, either unsorted or a sorted T cell fraction (not recorded which). The receptors originated from a female donor with ankylosing spondylitis or in good health (not recorded which). Each CDR3 is given with its conserved first and last residue. The order of the fields is CDR3 DNA, CDR3 protein, clone size, J gene, CDR3 length, D gene, V gene. D genes are given only for firm matches. Size is omitted from some rows. Given values are once, few, many or a class for expanded clones.

TGCGCCAGCAGCTTTGTTGAGGGGTCCGGGGCCAACGTCCTGACTTTC	CASSFVEGSGANVLTF	few	TRBJ2-6	16	NA	TRBV5-1
TGTGCCAGCAGCTTGGCGACAGGAGGGTGGTCACAGCCCCAGCATTTT	CASSLATGGWSQPQHF	few	TRBJ1-5	16	NA	TRBV5-6
TGTGCCATCAGTGAGCTAACCCCCGGGGAGCTGTTTTTT	CAISELTPGELFF	NA	TRBJ2-2	13	NA	TRBV10-3
TGCGCCAGCAGTGAGTCGGGGGTGGGTAACGGGCAGCCCCAGCATTTT	CASSESGVGNGQPQHF	few	TRBJ1-5	16	NA	TRBV10-2
TGCGCCAGCAGCTTTACAGCCAGCAACAATGAGCAGTTCTTC	CASSFTASNNEQFF	many	TRBJ2-1	14	NA	TRBV5-1
TGTGCCAGCAGCTTGGACGGGAGAGGAGGGGAGACCCAGTACTTC	CASSLDGRGGETQYF	many	TRBJ2-5	15	NA	TRBV7-3
TGTGCCAGCAGTTTTGAATGGCCAGGACCTAGCTCCTATAATTCACCCCTCCACTTT	CASSFEWPGPSSYNSPLHF	many	TRBJ1-6	19	NA	TRBV27
TGTGCCAGCACCCACGGGGCCTTGAACACTGAAGCTTTCTTT	CASTHGALNTEAFF	few	TRBJ1-1	14	NA	TRBV6-1
TGCAGTGCTAGAGATCCACTACACCCTTACAATGAGCAGTTCTTC	CSARDPLHPYNEQFF	few	TRBJ2-1	15	NA	TRBV20-1
TGCGCCAGCAGCCAAGATGTCCCAAATGGCGGACCGACCTACGAGCAGTACTTC	CASSQDVPNGGPTYEQYF	NA	TRBJ2-7	18	NA	TRBV4-3
TGTGCCAGCGCGACGAGCGTGGGGAAGAAAGAGACCCAGTACTTC	CASATSVGKKETQYF	many	TRBJ2-5	15	NA	TRBV5-5
TGCGCCAGCAGCCAAGAGTTGAACACGTATAATTCACCCCTCCACTTT	CASSQELNTYNSPLHF	many	TRBJ1-6	16	NA	TRBV4-3
TGTGCCAGCAGCTTAAGGCACCGCAGGGACGCCACGAACACCGGGGAGCTGTTTTTT	CASSLRHRRDATNTGELFF	few	TRBJ2-2	19	NA	TRBV7-7
TGTGCCAGCTTTAACACCGGGGAGCTGTTTTTT	CASFNTGELFF	NA	TRBJ2-2	11	NA	TRBV3-1
TGTGCCAGCAGTTTTACCAGGGGGAACACCGGGGAGCTGTTTTTT	CASSFTRGNTGELFF	few	TRBJ2-2	15	NA	TRBV12-3/TRBV12-4
TGTGCCAGCAGCTGGGATTTAACCAATGAGCAGTTCTTC	CASSWDLTNEQFF	many	TRBJ2-1	13	NA	TRBV5-6
TGTGCCAGCAGCTTAGACCAGGGCGGGAGTTTTACCAAAAACATTCAGTACTTC	CASSLDQGGSFTKNIQYF	NA	TRBJ2-4	18	TRBD2	TRBV11-2
TGCAGCGCCGGGGGACAGATGGACACTGAAGCTTTCTTT	CSAGGQMDTEAFF	NA	TRBJ1-1	13	TRBD1	TRBV29-1
TGCGCCAGCAGCCAAGATGAGGGGCGTTTCTACAATGAGCAGTTCTTC	CASSQDEGRFYNEQFF	many	TRBJ2-1	16	NA	TRBV4-1
TGCGCCAGCTTCTTGAGGGGAAGCACAGATACGCAGTATTTT	CASFLRGSTDTQYF	many	TRBJ2-3	14	NA	TRBV5-1
TGTGCCAGTTCACGGGGCAGCCACGAGCAGTACTTC	CASSRGSHEQYF	many	TRBJ2-7	12	NA	TRBV19
TGCGCCAGCAGCCAAGATAACTTTGCGGGTACGCAGTATTTT	CASSQDNFAGTQYF	many	TRBJ2-3	14	NA	TRBV4-3
TGCAGCGTTGCCGGTCCAAGCACAGATACGCAGTATTTT	CSVAGPSTDTQYF	many	TRBJ2-3	13	NA	TRBV29-1
TGCGCCAGCAGCGCCTGGGAGGGGCTGAGTACTGGCTACACCTTC	CASSAWEGLSTGYTF	many	TRBJ1-2	15	NA	TRBV5-1
TGCAGTAGCGGGAGGGTCACAGATACGCAGTATTTT	CSSGRVTDTQYF	NA	TRBJ2-3	12	TRBD2	TRBV20-1
TGCAGCTGCCCGATTCGTAGTGGCGGGGTCCAAGAGACCCAGTACTTC	CSCPIRSGGVQETQYF	many	TRBJ2-5	16	NA	TRBV29-1
TGTGCCAGCAGTTCCCCGGCTAGCGGGAGCACAGATACGCAGTATTTT	CASSSPASGSTDTQYF	many	TRBJ2-3	16	TRBD2	TRBV28
TGCGCCAGCAGCCAAGAATACAGGGGCTTAACCTACGAGCAGTACTTC	CASSQEYRGLTYEQYF	many	TRBJ2-7	16	TRBD1	TRBV4-3
TGTGCCAGCAGTGGGACAGGGGACGCCGGGGAGCTGTTTTTT	CASSGTGDAGELFF	NA	TRBJ2-2	14	TRBD1	TRBV25-1
TGTGCCAGCAGTGGGGACAGGGGCGGTGAGCAGTACTTC	CASSGDRGGEQYF	NA	TRBJ2-7	13	TRBD1	TRBV2
TGTGCCAGCAGCAATAGCGGATCCTACAATGAGCAGTTCTTC	CASSNSGSYNEQFF	many	TRBJ2-1	14	NA	TRBV7-8
TGCGCCAGCAGCCAAGATCGGGGACTAGCGGGAGCCACTCAGTACTTC	CASSQDRGLAGATQYF	few	TRBJ2-7	16	TRBD2	TRBV4-3
TGCAGTGCTAGTGAACTAGCGGGAATTGATGAGCAGTTCTTC	CSASELAGIDEQFF	many	TRBJ2-1	14	TRBD2	TRBV20-1
TGTGCCAGTAGCCCATGGGACTTGTTTACCTCCTACAATGAGCAGTTCTTC	CASSPWDLFTSYNEQFF	few	TRBJ2-1	17	NA	TRBV19
TGTGCCAGCAGTACCGATTATGCCTCCTACGAGCAGTACTTC	CASSTDYASYEQYF	few	TRBJ2-7	14	NA	TRBV6-2/TRBV6-3
TGTGCCACCAGTGATTTGGCTCGCGGGAGAAGAGATACGCAGTATTTT	CATSDLARGRRDTQYF	NA	TRBJ2-3	16	TRBD2	TRBV24-1
TGCGCCAGCAGCACGGATGGGGGGACAGATACGCAGTATTTT	CASSTDGGTDTQYF	many	TRBJ2-3	14	NA	TRBV5-1
TGTGCCAGCAGCATCGTCCGGGAGGAGGCCTACTATGGCTACACCTTC	CASSIVREEAYYGYTF	many	TRBJ1-2	16	NA	TRBV12-3/TRBV12-4
TGTGCCATCAGTGAGGGGTACGAGCAGTACTTC	CAISEGYEQYF	medium-sized	TRBJ2-7	11	NA	TRBV10-3
TGTGCCAGCAGCCCGCAACGGAGGAACGAGCAGTACTTC	CASSPQRRNEQYF	once	TRBJ2-7	13	NA	TRBV7-2
TGTGCCAGCAGCTTAAGAGGTTTCGGGAGAGAGTACGAGCAGTACTTC	CASSLRGFGREYEQYF	many	TRBJ2-7	16	NA	TRBV7-2
TGCAGTGCCTTGATCCTGAGCTCCTACAATGAGCAGTTCTTC	CSALILSSYNEQFF	NA	TRBJ2-1	14	NA	TRBV20-1
TGCAGCGTTGAAAGTAAGGGACAGGGACAGCTGTTTTTT	CSVESKGQGQLFF	many	TRBJ1-4	13	TRBD1	TRBV29-1
TGTGCCAGCGCTCTCCCGCGGGGTGAGCAGTTCTTC	CASALPRGEQFF	few	TRBJ2-1	12	NA	TRBV3-1
TGCAGTGCTAGCCTCCGGGACAGGGGGTCAGATACGCAGTATTTT	CSASLRDRGSDTQYF	few	TRBJ2-3	15	TRBD1	TRBV20-1
TGCAGCGTGGCCGGGACTATCGATGCGGATGAGCAGTTCTTC	CSVAGTIDADEQFF	many	TRBJ2-1	14	TRBD2	TRBV29-1
TGTGCCAGCAGCTGGGGGTTCGCCGAGCAGTACTTC	CASSWGFAEQYF	few	TRBJ2-7	12	NA	TRBV11-3
TGCAGTGCTAGGGGGACAGGGGAATTCTACGAGCAGTACTTC	CSARGTGEFYEQYF	many	TRBJ2-7	14	TRBD1	TRBV20-1
TGCGCCAGCAGCTTGGCCGCGGGTTACTACGAGCAGTACTTC	CASSLAAGYYEQYF	many	TRBJ2-7	14	NA	TRBV5-1
TGCAGTGCTAGAGTTCCCCCCCCCCAGCGGGAGAACAATGAGCAGTTCTTC	CSARVPPPQRENNEQFF	few	TRBJ2-1	17	TRBD2	TRBV20-1
TGTGCCAGCAGTTACGGGACCGGGGCCAACGTCCTGACTTTC	CASSYGTGANVLTF	many	TRBJ2-6	14	NA	TRBV6-2/TRBV6-3
TGTGCCAGCAGTTTATTCCCCTTCGACAGCTATGGCTACACCTTC	CASSLFPFDSYGYTF	many	TRBJ1-2	15	NA	TRBV27
TGCAGCCTTGGATTATTTGTCTGGGACAGGGGGCTCGATGAGCAGTTCTTC	CSLGLFVWDRGLDEQFF	many	TRBJ2-1	17	TRBD1	TRBV29-1
TGTGCCAGCCCAAATCAGGGATCGGAATGGGAGACCCAGTACTTC	CASPNQGSEWETQYF	few	TRBJ2-5	15	NA	TRBV7-9
TGTGCCACCAGTGACTCTAGGACAGGGGAAAACATTCAGTACTTC	CATSDSRTGENIQYF	many	TRBJ2-4	15	TRBD1	TRBV24-1